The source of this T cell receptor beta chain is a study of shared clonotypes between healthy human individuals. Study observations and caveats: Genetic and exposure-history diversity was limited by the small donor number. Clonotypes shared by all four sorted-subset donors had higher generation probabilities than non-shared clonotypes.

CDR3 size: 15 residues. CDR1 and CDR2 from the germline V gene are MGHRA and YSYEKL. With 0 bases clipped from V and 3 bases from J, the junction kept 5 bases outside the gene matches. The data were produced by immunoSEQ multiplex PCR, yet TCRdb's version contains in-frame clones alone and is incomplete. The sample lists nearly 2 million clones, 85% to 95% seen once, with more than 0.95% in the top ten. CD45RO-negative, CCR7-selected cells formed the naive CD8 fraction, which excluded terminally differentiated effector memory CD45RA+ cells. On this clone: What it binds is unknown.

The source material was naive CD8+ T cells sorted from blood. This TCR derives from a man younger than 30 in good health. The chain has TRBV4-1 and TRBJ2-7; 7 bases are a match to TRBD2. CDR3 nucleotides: TGCGCCAGCAGCCAAGAGGTGACTAGCTTCTACGAGCAGTACTTC. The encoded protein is CASSQEVTSFYEQYF.